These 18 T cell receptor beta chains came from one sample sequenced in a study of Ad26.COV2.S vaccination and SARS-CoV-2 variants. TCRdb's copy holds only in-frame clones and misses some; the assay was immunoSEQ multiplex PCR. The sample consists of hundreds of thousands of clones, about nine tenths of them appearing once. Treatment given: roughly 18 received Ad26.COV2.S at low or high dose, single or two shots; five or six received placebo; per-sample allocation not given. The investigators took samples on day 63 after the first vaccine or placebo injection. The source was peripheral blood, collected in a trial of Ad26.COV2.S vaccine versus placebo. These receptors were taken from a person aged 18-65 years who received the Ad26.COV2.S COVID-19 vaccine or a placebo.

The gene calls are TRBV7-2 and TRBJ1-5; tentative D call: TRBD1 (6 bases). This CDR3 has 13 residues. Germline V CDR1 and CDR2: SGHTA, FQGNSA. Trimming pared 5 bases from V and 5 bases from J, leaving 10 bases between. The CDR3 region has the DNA TGTGCCAGCAGCATAAGGGGGGATCAGCCCCAGCATTTT. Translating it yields CASSIRGDQPQHF.

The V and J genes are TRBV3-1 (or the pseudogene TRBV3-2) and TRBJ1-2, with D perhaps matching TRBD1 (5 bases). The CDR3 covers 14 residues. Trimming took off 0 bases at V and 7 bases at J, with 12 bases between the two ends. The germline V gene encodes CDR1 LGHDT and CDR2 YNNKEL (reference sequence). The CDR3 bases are TGTGCCAGCAGCCAAGATGCAGGGAAGGGTGGCTACACCTTC. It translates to CASSQDAGKGGYTF.

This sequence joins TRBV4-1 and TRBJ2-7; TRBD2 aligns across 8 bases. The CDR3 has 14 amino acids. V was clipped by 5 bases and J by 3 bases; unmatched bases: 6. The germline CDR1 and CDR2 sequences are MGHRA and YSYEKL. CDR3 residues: CASSSAGDGYEQYF. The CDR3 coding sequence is TGCGCCAGCAGCTCAGCGGGAGACGGCTACGAGCAGTACTTC.

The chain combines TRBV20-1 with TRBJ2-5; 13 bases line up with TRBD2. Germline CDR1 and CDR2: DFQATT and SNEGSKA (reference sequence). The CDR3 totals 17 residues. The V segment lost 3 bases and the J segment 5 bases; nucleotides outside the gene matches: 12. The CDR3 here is CSASKGTSGRGYETQYF. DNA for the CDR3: TGCAGTGCTAGTAAGGGCACTAGCGGGAGGGGTTATGAGACCCAGTACTTC.

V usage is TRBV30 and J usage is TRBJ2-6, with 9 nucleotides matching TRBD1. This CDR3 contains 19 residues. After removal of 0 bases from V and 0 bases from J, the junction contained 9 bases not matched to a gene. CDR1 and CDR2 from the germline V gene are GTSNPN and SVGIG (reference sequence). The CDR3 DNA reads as TGTGCCTGGAGTGTAGGTTGGGGGGACAGGGCCTCTGGGGCCAACGTCCTGACTTTC. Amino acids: CAWSVGWGDRASGANVLTF.

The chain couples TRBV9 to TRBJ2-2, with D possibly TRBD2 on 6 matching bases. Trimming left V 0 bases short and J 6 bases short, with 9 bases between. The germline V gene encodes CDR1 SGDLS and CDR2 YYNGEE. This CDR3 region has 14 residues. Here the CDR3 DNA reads TGTGCCAGCAGCGTAGAACTAGCCGCCGGGGAGCTGTTTTTT. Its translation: CASSVELAAGELFF.

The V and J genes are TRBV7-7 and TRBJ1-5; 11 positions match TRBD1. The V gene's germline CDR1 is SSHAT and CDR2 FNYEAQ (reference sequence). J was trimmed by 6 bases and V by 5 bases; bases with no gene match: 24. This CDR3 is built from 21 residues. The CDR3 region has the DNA TGTGCCAGCAGCCCTCCCCGGTTGGACAGGGGGCGAGAAGGGGCTGTTCAGCCCCAGCATTTT. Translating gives CASSPPRLDRGREGAVQPQHF.

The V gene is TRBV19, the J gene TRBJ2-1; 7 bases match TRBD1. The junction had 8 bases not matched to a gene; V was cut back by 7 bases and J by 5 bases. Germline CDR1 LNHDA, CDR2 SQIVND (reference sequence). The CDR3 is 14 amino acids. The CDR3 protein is CASNPGTENNEQFF. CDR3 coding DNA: TGTGCCAGTAACCCCGGGACAGAAAACAATGAGCAGTTCTTC.

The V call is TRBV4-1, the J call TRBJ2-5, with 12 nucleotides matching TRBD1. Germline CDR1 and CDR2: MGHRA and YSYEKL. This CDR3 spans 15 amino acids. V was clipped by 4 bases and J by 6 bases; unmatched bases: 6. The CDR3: CASSPGQGARKTQYF. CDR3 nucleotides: TGCGCCAGCAGCCCGGGACAGGGGGCTCGAAAGACCCAGTACTTC.

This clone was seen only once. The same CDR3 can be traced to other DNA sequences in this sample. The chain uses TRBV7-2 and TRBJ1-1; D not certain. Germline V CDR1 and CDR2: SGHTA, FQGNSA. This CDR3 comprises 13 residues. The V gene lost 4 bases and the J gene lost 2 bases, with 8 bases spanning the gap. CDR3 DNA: TGTGCCAGCAGCTCTACGGTAAACACTGAAGCTTTCTTT. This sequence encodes CASSSTVNTEAFF.

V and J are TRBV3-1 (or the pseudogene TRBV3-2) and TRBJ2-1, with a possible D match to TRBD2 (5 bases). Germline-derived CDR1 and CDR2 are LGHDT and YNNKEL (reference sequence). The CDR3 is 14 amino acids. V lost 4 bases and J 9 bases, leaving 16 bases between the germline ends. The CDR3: CASSLSGASSEQFF. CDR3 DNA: TGTGCCAGCAGCCTCTCGGGTGCTAGCTCTGAGCAGTTCTTC.

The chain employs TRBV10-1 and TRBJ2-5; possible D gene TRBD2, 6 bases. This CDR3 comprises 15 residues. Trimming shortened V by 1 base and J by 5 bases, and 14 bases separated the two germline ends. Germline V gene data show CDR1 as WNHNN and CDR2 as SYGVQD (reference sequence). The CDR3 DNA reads TGCGCCAGCAGTGAGTTCCCGGGAGCGGTGGAGACCCAGTACTTC. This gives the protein CASSEFPGAVETQYF.

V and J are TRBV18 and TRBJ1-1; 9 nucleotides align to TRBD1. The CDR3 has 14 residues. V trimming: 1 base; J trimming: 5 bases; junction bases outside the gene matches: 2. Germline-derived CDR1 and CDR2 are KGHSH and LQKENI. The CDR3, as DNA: TGTGCCAGCTCACCACGGGACAGGGCTACTGAAGCTTTCTTT. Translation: CASSPRDRATEAFF.

The CDR3 DNA follows: TGTGCCTGGACTAGCGGGAGGGCCCGGGCCTACGAGCAGTACTTC. This codes for CAWTSGRARAYEQYF. The J gene is TRBJ2-7, the V gene TRBV30; 12 positions match TRBD2. Germline-derived CDR1 and CDR2 are GTSNPN and SVGIG (reference sequence). The CDR3 is made up of 15 amino acids. J was trimmed by 2 bases and V by 4 bases; bases with no gene match: 6.

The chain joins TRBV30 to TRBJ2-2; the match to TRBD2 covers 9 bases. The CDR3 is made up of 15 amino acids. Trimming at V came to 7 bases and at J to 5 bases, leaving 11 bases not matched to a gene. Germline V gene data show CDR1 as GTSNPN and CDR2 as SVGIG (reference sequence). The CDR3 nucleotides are TGTGCCTCCTGGCAAGCGGGAGGTAGGACCGGGGAGCTGTTTTTT. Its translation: CASWQAGGRTGELFF.

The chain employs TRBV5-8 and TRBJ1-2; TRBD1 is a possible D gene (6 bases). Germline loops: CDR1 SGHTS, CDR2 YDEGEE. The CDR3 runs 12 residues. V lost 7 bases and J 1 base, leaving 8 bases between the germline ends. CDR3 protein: CASDRNNYGYTF. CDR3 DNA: TGTGCCAGCGACAGGAATAACTATGGCTACACCTTC.

The CDR3, as DNA: TGCGCCAGCAGCTTGGGACTAGCGGGAGGGCCGAGGTCCTACAATGAGCAGTTCTTC. Translation: CASSLGLAGGPRSYNEQFF. The chain employs TRBV5-1 and TRBJ2-1, with 14 bases lining up with TRBD2. Trimming removed 0 bases from V and 1 base from J; junction bases left unmatched: 6. The CDR3 is made up of 19 amino acids. Per germline, CDR1 SGHRS and CDR2 YFSETQ.

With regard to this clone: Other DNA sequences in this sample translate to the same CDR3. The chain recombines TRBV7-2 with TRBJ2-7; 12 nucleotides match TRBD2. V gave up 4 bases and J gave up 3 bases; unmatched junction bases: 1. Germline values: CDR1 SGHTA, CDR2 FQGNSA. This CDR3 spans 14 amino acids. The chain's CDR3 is CASSSSGRGYEQYF. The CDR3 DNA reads TGTGCCAGCAGCTCTAGCGGGAGGGGCTACGAGCAGTACTTC.